The rows below give T cell receptor beta chains drawn from one sample of a study of shared clonotypes between healthy human individuals. The protocol was immunoSEQ multiplex PCR, while the TCRdb copy is restricted to in-frame clones and leaves out a portion. The sample holds 2 million to 2.5 million clones, around 95% seen once. The sample taken for sequencing was naive CD4+ T cells sorted from blood. The receptors shown here come from a man younger than 35 in good health. The CDR3 runs from the conserved cysteine through the conserved F or W. The D gene is left open where the match is weak. Clone size is not always given. Where it is, it says once, few, many or a class for expanded clones.

CDR3nt	CDR3aa	d_gene	abundance	j_gene	v_gene
TGTGCTCCGGAGGTGCTTAACTTCACAGATACGCAGTATTTT	CAPEVLNFTDTQYF	-	-	TRBJ2-3	TRBV9
TGTGCCAGCAGCTCCGGGACCTTCACTAGCACAGATACGCAGTATTTT	CASSSGTFTSTDTQYF	-	-	TRBJ2-3	TRBV5-4
TGCGCCAGCAGCTTGTGGGCGGGGTCCTCTGGGGCCAACGTCCTGACTTTC	CASSLWAGSSGANVLTF	-	-	TRBJ2-6	TRBV5-1
TGTGCCAGCAGTTCCTTCGGGCCCGCCACCTTC	CASSSFGPATF	-	-	TRBJ1-2	TRBV6-5
TGTGCCAGCAGCTATCGGGGGGATCAGCCCCAGCATTTT	CASSYRGDQPQHF	-	-	TRBJ1-5	TRBV9
TGCGCCAGCAGCCACGGGACTAGCGGTTCCTACGAGCAGTACTTC	CASSHGTSGSYEQYF	TRBD2	-	TRBJ2-7	TRBV4-3
TGTGCCAGCAGCCAAGAGGACAGTCTGGGCGAAAAACTGTTTTTT	CASSQEDSLGEKLFF	-	-	TRBJ1-4	TRBV14
TGTGCCATCATGGGGGGGGTTTCCTACGAGCAGTACTTC	CAIMGGVSYEQYF	TRBD2	-	TRBJ2-7	TRBV10-3
TGTGCCAGCAGCTTTCGGGAGATCACCGGGGAGCTGTTTTTT	CASSFREITGELFF	-	-	TRBJ2-2	TRBV11-2
TGTGCCTGGAGTGCCGGGACAGCGAACAATGAGCAGTTCTTC	CAWSAGTANNEQFF	TRBD1	-	TRBJ2-1	TRBV30
TGTGCCAGCAGCTTAGGTTCAAGCGGGGGGATGGTTACGCAGTATTTT	CASSLGSSGGMVTQYF	TRBD2	-	TRBJ2-3	TRBV7-9
TGCAGCGTTGAATTGTCGGGGTTAACTAGCTCGCGAGCCTACAATGAGCAGTTCTTC	CSVELSGLTSSRAYNEQFF	-	-	TRBJ2-1	TRBV29-1
TGTGCCAGCAGGCTCGGGACTCACGGAGAGACCCAGTACTTC	CASRLGTHGETQYF	-	-	TRBJ2-5	TRBV6-5
TGCGCCAGCAGCTTGGGACAGGCGATTTCCTACGAGCAGTACTTC	CASSLGQAISYEQYF	-	-	TRBJ2-7	TRBV5-1
TGCGCCAGCAGCCAAGAAATGCGGGGCGGGGAGCTGTTTTTT	CASSQEMRGGELFF	-	once	TRBJ2-2	TRBV4-1
TGTGCCAGCAGCTTAGGGGGTCGAGAGACCCAGTACTTC	CASSLGGRETQYF	-	-	TRBJ2-5	TRBV5-4
TGCAGCGTGGTTAGACAGAACACTGAAGCTTTCTTT	CSVVRQNTEAFF	-	-	TRBJ1-1	TRBV29-1
TGTGCCACCCGCCCGGACCTTTGGGGCCAAGAGACCCAGTACTTC	CATRPDLWGQETQYF	-	-	TRBJ2-5	TRBV6-5
TGTGCCAGCAGCTTTCAGGGGGCGCGGGAGACCCAGTACTTC	CASSFQGARETQYF	TRBD1	-	TRBJ2-5	TRBV7-2